These 2 T cell receptor beta chains originate from one sample sequenced in a study of a mutant IDH1 vaccine in newly diagnosed glioma. Documented time point: week 5, during vaccination. Doses of 300 ug of mutant IDH1 20-mer peptide were given with topical imiquimod. Profiled with immunoSEQ multiplex PCR; TCRdb holds only in-frame clones, not every one. This sample yields approximately 50,000 clones, of which over 75% are seen a single time; roughly 5.2% belongs to the top ten. The antigens for these receptors are not known. The specimen was PBMCs, collected from a glioma patient whose treatment included an IDH1 peptide vaccine. These receptors came from a middle-aged man with glioma.

The CDR3 region has the DNA TGTGCCAGTAGCGACAGGAGGAACACTGAAGCTTTCTTT. Translation gives CASSDRRNTEAFF. The V and J genes are TRBV19 and TRBJ1-1; D perhaps matches TRBD1 (6 bases). CDR3 length: 13 residues. V was pared by 6 bases and J by 1 base, with 9 bases between. In germline, CDR1 is LNHDA, CDR2 SQIVND (reference sequence).

The chain links TRBV9 to TRBJ2-2; perhaps TRBD2 as D (5 bases). Trimming removed 0 bases from V and 8 bases from J, with 17 bases in between. Germline V gives CDR1 SGDLS, CDR2 YYNGEE. The CDR3 is 16 residues long. In DNA form, the CDR3 reads TGTGCCAGCAGCGTAGGAGGGCGCAATCGAGGGGGGGAGCTGTTTTTT. As protein: CASSVGGRNRGGELFF.